One sample yielded the 11 T cell receptor beta chains listed below, sequenced in a study of blood T cell repertoires in COVID-19. TCRdb's copy holds only in-frame clones and misses some; the assay was immunoSEQ multiplex PCR. The data hold around 70,000 clones, with about nine tenths observed a single time. The sequencing input was peripheral blood. These receptors originate from a man between 50 and 59 years old with acute or convalescent COVID-19.

This clone turned up a few times. V and J are TRBV19 and TRBJ1-5; 8 nucleotides agree with TRBD1. CDR1 is LNHDA, CDR2 SQIVND, per germline (reference sequence). This CDR3 has 15 residues. The junction had 4 bases not matched to a gene; V was cut back by 4 bases and J by 2 bases. The CDR3 reads CASSNTGGGNQPQHF. In DNA form, the CDR3 reads TGTGCCAGTAGTAATACAGGGGGTGGCAATCAGCCCCAGCATTTT.

This clone was counted once. The chain recombines TRBV7-2 with TRBJ1-1; D perhaps matches TRBD1 (6 bases). CDR3 length equals 14 residues. The V end was cut by 5 bases, the J end by 5 bases, with 15 bases between. Germline V gene sequence: CDR1 SGHTA, CDR2 FQGNSA. CDR3 DNA sequence: TGTGCCAGCAGCCTCACAGGGATGCGGACTGAAGCTTTCTTT. It is translated as CASSLTGMRTEAFF. Full variable domain (missing parts from reference TRBV7-2 and TRBJ1-1): GAGVSQSPSNKVTEKGKDVELRCDPISGHTALYWYRQSLGQGLEFLIYFQGNSAPDKSGLPSDRFSAERTGGSVSTLTIQRTQQEDSAVYLCASSLTGMRTEAFFGQGTRLTVV.

The rearrangement uses TRBV11-2 and TRBJ1-3, with D uncertain. This CDR3 spans 15 amino acids. The germline V and J ends were trimmed by 8 bases and 3 bases, with 17 bases remaining between them. Germline CDR1 SGHAT, CDR2 FQNNGV. The CDR3 spells CASSRFSPLGNTIYF. The CDR3 DNA sequence: TGTGCCAGCTCCCGGTTCTCCCCTCTTGGAAACACCATATATTTT.

The V and J genes are TRBV6-2 or TRBV6-3 and TRBJ1-5, with D perhaps matching TRBD1 (5 bases). Trimming shortened V by 3 bases and J by 3 bases, and 9 bases separated the two germline ends. Germline CDR1 MNHEY, CDR2 SVGEGT. This CDR3 comprises 14 residues. The CDR3, as DNA: TGTGCCAGCAGTTATGGGGGGATCAATCAGCCCCAGCATTTT. Translating gives CASSYGGINQPQHF.

J is TRBJ2-7 and V is TRBV20-1; TRBD1 is a possible D gene (5 bases). CDR3 length equals 11 residues. V gave up 5 bases and J gave up 13 bases, with 18 bases separating them. The germline CDR1 and CDR2 sequences are DFQATT and SNEGSKA (reference sequence). The CDR3 DNA sequence: TGCAGTGCTGGCGACAGATACGCCCCCTACTTC. Translating it yields CSAGDRYAPYF.

The chain joins TRBV5-1 to TRBJ2-1; no clear D gene. Germline V gene lookup returns CDR1 SGHRS and CDR2 YFSETQ. Trimming pared 0 bases from V and 9 bases from J, leaving 7 bases between. CDR3 size: 12 residues. The CDR3 protein is CASSLAPGEQFF. For the CDR3, the DNA is TGCGCCAGCAGCTTGGCCCCGGGTGAGCAGTTCTTC.

J is TRBJ1-4 and V is TRBV6-2 or TRBV6-3; D is perhaps TRBD1 (5 bases). Germline V gene sequence: CDR1 MNHEY, CDR2 SVGEGT. Trimming took 5 bases from V and 5 from J, leaving 18 bases between them. This CDR3 region has 16 residues. The CDR3 region is CASSKRGARGNEKLFF. In DNA, the CDR3 is TGTGCCAGCAGTAAACGTGGAGCCCGGGGGAATGAAAAACTGTTTTTT.

The chain uses TRBV4-1 and TRBJ2-1; D may be TRBD2 (6 bases). This CDR3 has 18 amino acids. Germline V gene data show CDR1 as MGHRA and CDR2 as YSYEKL. Trimming removed 1 base at V and 7 bases at J, with 23 bases between. CDR3 in amino acids: CASSQVNLARVVGNEQFF. The DNA of the CDR3 is TGCGCCAGCAGCCAAGTCAATCTAGCGAGAGTCGTGGGAAATGAGCAGTTCTTC.

The rearrangement joins TRBV6-2 or TRBV6-3 to TRBJ1-3; D is undetermined. CDR3 length: 16 amino acids. V gave up 2 bases and J gave up 4 bases, with 15 bases separating them. The germline gives CDR1 MNHEY, CDR2 SVGEGT. CDR3 sequence: CASSYTLGGSGNTIYF. CDR3 nucleotides: TGTGCCAGCAGTTACACGCTCGGCGGTTCGGGAAACACCATATATTTT.

This clone came up once. The V gene is TRBV7-2, the J gene TRBJ1-3; D uncertain. Germline V gene data show CDR1 as SGHTA and CDR2 as FQGNSA. The ends were cut back, 3 bases at V and 1 base at J, with 13 bases in the middle. There are 16 residues in the CDR3. Written as DNA, the CDR3 is TGTGCCAGCAGCTTTTTGGGCCGATATTCTGGAAACACCATATATTTT. This sequence encodes CASSFLGRYSGNTIYF.

This chain connects TRBV6-4 to TRBJ2-7; D not certain. Looked up from germline, CDR1 is MRHNA and CDR2 is SNTAGT. Between the trimmed V and J ends, which lost 4 bases and 6 bases, there was a span of 13 bases. The CDR3 has 13 residues. The CDR3 spells CASSALPGREQYF. CDR3 nucleotides: TGTGCCAGCAGTGCGTTACCGGGTCGCGAGCAGTACTTC.